This T cell receptor beta chain was found in a study of blood T cell repertoires in COVID-19 (dated by TCRdb to between 2020 and 2021). A note on the overall study: Samples covering the acute and convalescent phases of COVID-19 were provided by collaborators in the United States, Italy and Spain. The material from the prospective study consisted of cDNA or gDNA derived from T cells, B-cell-depleted T cells, or PBMCs. Deeply sampled blood TCRbeta repertoires from subjects exposed to, actively infected with, or recovered from COVID-19 were included in the dataset. The repertoires were released in a freely available public database meant as a resource for research on the immune response to SARS-CoV-2. The samples were drawn from the first 160 participants of the ongoing ImmuneRACE study and from 1,254 subjects provided by 6 global collaborators. The sample metadata nearly always contained a de-identified subject ID, COVID-19 status, age in years and sex. Where available, HLA class I and class II types were taken from metadata supplied by the sample provider and were not determined by assay-based typing. The paper's findings and limits, for the study overall: How much clinical and demographic metadata was included differed by source and by participant, and the metadata was provided uncurated.

Each collaborating institution followed its own protocols to collect whole blood in K2EDTA tubes. For TCRbeta analysis, collaborators shipped samples in one of three forms: frozen whole blood, isolated PBMCs, or DNA extracted from either of those sample types. The immunoSEQ Assay, a bias-controlled multiplex PCR, was used to amplify TCRbeta CDR3 regions from genomic DNA. As for how the authors treated the data: Within the assay, amplification of reference gene primers was used to estimate how many nucleated cells each sample contained. Sequence reads were collapsed and filtered to measure the absolute abundance of every unique TCRbeta CDR3 rearrangement. For each sample, productive Simpson clonality was calculated as the square root of Simpson's diversity index over productive rearrangements. Not all clones reach the TCRdb copy of this immuneACCESS table, which keeps in-frame sequences only. Checked studies attribute under half of the gap to unresolved V genes and leave the rest unexplained. V and J calls and clone size are given by that table; D and trimming were obtained from the DNA. This sample has roughly 140,000 clones in its table, and approximately 80% of those were observed once. Around 3.5% of the sample belongs to the ten largest clones.

With regard to this clone: Its target antigen remains unknown. There are no base qualities to consult, and no much larger clone falls within one base.

CDR1 LNHDA and CDR2 SQIVND were looked up in the germline V gene (reference sequence). The CDR3 runs 15 amino acids, cysteine and phenylalanine included. Only CDR3 DNA is held: 45 bases, read in frame from base 1. Trimming accounts for 3 bases at V and 4 bases at J, while the number of junction bases matched to no gene is 4. The sample taken for sequencing was peripheral blood. The sequence links TRBV19 to TRBJ2-5; TRBD1 matches 11 bases in the middle. The receptor's source is a woman at least 80 years old with acute or convalescent COVID-19. The DNA reads TGTGCCAGTAGTATGGGGGGACAGGGGGGAGAGACCCAGTACTTC. The encoded protein is CASSMGGQGGETQYF. With all but the CDR3 taken from the reference TRBV19 and TRBJ2-5 genes, the full variable domain is: DGGITQSPKYLFRKEGQNVTLSCEQNLNHDAMYWYRQDPGQGLRLIYYSQIVNDFQKGDIAEGYSVSREKKESFPLTVTSAQKNPTAFYLCASSMGGQGGETQYFGPGTRLLVL.